This T cell receptor beta chain derives from a study of blood T cell repertoires in COVID-19. The germline CDR1 and CDR2 sequences are SGHRS and YFSETQ. Between the trimmed V and J ends, which lost 4 bases and 5 bases, there was a span of 12 bases. The CDR3 is 13 residues long. Repertoires were generated with immunoSEQ multiplex PCR, while TCRdb's copy carries only in-frame clones and drops some. The sample lists over 70,000 clones, 88% seen once, with 8.5% to 14% in the top ten. This clone has a single count. The sequence was obtained from a man at least 80 years old with acute or convalescent COVID-19. The sequenced sample consisted of peripheral blood. The chain has TRBV5-1 and TRBJ2-5; perhaps TRBD2 as D (7 bases). For the CDR3, the DNA is TGCGCCAGCAGCGGGGGGGGCCAGGAGACCCAGTACTTC. This codes for CASSGGGQETQYF.